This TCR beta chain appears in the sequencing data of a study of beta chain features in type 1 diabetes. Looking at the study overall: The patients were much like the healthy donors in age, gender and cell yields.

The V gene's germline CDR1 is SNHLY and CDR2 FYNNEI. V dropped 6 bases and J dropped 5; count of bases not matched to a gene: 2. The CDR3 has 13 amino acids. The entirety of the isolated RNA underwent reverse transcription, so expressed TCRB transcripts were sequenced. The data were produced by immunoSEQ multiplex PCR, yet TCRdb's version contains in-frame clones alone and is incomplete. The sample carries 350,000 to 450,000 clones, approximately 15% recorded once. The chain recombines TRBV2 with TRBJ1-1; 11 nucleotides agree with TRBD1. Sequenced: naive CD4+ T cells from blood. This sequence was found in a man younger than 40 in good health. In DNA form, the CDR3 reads TGTGCCAGCAGAGGACAGGGGGCGACTGAAGCTTTCTTT. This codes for CASRGQGATEAFF.